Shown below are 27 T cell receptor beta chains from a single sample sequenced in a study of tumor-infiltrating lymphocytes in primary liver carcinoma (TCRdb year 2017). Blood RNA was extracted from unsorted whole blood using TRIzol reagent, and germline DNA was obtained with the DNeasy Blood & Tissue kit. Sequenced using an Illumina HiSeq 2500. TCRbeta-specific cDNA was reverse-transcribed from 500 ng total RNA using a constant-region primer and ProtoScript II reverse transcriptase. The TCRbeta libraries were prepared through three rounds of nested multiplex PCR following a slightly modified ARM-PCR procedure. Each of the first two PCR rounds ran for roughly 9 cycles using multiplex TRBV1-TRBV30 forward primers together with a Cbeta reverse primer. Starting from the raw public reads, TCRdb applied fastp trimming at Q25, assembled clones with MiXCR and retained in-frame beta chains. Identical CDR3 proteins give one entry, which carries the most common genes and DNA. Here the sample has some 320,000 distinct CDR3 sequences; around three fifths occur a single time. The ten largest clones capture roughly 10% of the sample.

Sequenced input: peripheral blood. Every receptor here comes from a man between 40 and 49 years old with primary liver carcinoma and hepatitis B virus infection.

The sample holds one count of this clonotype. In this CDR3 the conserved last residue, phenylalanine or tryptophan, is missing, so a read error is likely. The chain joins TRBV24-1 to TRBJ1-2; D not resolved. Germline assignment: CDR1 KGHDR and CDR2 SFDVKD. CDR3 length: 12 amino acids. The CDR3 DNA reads TGTGCCACCAGGGACGGCAACTGTGGCTACACCATC. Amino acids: CATRDGNCGYTI.

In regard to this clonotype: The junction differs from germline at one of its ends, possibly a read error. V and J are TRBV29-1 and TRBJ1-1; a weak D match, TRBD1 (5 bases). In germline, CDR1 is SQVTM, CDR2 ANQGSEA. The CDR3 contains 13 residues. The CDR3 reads CSVEGTGDTEASF. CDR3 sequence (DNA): TGCAGCGTAGAGGGGACGGGTGACACTGAAGCTTCCTTC.

The CDR3: CASSLGGGSGSNEQFF. The CDR3 DNA follows: TGTGCCAGCAGCTTAGGGGGCGGGAGCGGGTCCAATGAGCAGTTCTTC. V and J are TRBV11-3 and TRBJ2-1, with 7 bases fitting TRBD2. J lost 6 bases, V lost 1 base, and 9 bases had no gene match. CDR1 is SGHNT, CDR2 YENEEA, per germline. The CDR3 is 16 residues long.

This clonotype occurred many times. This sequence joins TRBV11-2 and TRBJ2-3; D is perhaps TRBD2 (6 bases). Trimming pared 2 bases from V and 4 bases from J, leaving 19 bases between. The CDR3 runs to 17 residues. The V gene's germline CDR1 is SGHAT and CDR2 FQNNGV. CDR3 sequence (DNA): TGTGCCAGCAGCTTAACATTTGGGAGGCCGAGCGCAGATACGCAGTATTTT. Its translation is CASSLTFGRPSADTQYF.

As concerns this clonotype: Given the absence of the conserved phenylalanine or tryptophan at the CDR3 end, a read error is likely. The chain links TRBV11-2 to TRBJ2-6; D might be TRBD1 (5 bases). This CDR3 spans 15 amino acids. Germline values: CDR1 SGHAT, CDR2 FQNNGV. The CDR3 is CASSLDKAGANLLTL. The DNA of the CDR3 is TGTGCCAGCAGCTTAGATAAGGCTGGGGCCAACCTCCTGACTTTA.

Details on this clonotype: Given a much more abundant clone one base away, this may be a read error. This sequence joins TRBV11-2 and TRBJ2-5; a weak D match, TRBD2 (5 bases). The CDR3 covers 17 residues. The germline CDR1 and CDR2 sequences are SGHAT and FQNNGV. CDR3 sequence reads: CANSSLKGEVLLETQYF. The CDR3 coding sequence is TGTGCCAACAGCTCCCTCAAGGGAGAAGTCTTACTGGAGACCCAGTACTTC.

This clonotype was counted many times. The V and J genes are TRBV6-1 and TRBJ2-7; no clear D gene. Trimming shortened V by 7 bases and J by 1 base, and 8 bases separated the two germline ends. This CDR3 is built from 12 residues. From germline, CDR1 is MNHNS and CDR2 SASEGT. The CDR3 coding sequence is TGTGCCAGCAAGGAAAATTCCTACGAGCAGTACTTC. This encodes CASKENSYEQYF.

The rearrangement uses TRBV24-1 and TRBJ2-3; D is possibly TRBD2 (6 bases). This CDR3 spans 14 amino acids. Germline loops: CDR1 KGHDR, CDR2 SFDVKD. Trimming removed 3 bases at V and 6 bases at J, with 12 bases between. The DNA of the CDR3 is TGTGCCACCAGTGATACCGGACTAAAGGATACGCAGTATTTT. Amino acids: CATSDTGLKDTQYF.

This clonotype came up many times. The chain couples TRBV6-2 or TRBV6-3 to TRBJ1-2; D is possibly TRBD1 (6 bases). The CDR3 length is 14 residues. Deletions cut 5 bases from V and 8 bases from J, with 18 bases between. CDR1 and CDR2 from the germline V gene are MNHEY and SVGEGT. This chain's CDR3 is CASSASTGLGGYTF. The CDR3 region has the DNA TGTGCCAGCAGTGCCTCGACAGGCCTGGGGGGCTACACCTTC.

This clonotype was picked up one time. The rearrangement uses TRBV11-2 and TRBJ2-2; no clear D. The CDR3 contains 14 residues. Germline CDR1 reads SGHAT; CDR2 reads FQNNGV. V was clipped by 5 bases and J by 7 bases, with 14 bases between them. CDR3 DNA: TGTGCCAGCAGCCCCCTAACTCATATCGGGGAGCTGTTTTTT. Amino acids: CASSPLTHIGELFF.

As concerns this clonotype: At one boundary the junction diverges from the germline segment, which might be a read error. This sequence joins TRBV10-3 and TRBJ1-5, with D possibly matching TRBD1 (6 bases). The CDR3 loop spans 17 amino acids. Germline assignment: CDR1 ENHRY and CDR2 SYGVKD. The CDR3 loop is CTISESHGGRAGQPQHF. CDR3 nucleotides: TGTACCATCAGTGAGTCCCACGGGGGGCGGGCAGGTCAGCCCCAGCATTTC.

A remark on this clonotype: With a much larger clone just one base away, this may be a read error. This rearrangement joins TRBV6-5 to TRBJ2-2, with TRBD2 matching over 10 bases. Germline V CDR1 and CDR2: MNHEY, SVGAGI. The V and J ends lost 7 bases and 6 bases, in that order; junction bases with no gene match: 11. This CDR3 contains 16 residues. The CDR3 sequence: CASTTGSSGSSGELFF. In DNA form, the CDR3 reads TGTGCCAGCACTACGGGATCTAGCGGGAGTTCCGGGGAGCTGTTTTTT.

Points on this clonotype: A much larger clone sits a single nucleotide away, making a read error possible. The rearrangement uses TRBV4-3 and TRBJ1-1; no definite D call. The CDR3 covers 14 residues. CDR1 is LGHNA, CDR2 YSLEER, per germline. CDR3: CVSSQKQMNTEAFF. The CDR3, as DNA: TGCGTCAGCAGCCAGAAACAGATGAACACTGAAGCTTTCTTT.

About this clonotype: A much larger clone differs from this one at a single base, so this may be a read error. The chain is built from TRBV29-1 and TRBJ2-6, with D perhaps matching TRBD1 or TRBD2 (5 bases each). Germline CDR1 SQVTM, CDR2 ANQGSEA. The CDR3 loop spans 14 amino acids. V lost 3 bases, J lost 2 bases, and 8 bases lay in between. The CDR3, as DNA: TGCAGCGTTGACGGGGCTGCTGGGGCCAACGTCCTGACTTTC. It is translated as CSVDGAAGANVLTF.

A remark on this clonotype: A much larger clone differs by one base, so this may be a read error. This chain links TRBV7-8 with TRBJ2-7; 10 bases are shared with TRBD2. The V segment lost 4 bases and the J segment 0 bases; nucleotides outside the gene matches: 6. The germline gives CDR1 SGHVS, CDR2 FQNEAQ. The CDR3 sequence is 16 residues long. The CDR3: CASSSGASGSSYEQYF. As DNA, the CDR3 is TGTGCCAGCAGCTCGGGGGCTAGCGGGAGCTCCTACGAGCAGTACTTC.

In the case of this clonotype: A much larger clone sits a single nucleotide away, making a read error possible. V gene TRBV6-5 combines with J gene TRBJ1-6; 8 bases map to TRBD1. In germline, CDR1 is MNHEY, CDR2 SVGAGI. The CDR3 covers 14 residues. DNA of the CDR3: TGTGCCAGCAGGGGGACAGGCAGTGATTCACGCCTCCACTTT. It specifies CASRGTGSDSRLHF.

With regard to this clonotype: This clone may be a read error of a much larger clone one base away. The CDR3 DNA is TGTGCCATCAGTGCTGATCCGCCGATCACAGATACGCAGTATTTT. Translation gives CAISADPPITDTQYF. This chain links TRBV10-3 with TRBJ2-3, with D uncertain. CDR1 is ENHRY and CDR2 is SYGVKD in the germline V gene. V dropped 4 bases and J dropped 2 bases, with 13 bases sitting between them. This CDR3 spans 15 amino acids.

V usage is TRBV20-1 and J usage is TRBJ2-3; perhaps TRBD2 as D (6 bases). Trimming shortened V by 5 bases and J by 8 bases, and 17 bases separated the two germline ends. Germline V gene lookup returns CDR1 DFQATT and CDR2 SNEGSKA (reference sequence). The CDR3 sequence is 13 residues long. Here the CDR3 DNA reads TGCAGTGCTGCCCAACTCGACGGGAGTACGCAGTATTTT. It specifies CSAAQLDGSTQYF.

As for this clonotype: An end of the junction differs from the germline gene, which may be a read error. CDR3 sequence reads: CASSRPDRSYKQYF. The CDR3 DNA reads TGTGCCAGCAGTCGGCCGGACCGATCCTACAAGCAGTACTTC. V and J are TRBV5-4 and TRBJ2-7, with D uncertain. This CDR3 has 14 amino acids. Looked up from germline, CDR1 is SGHNT and CDR2 is YYREEE (reference sequence). The variable domain in full, completed from reference TRBV5-4 and TRBJ2-7, reads ETGVTQSPTHLIKTRGQQVTLRCSSQSGHNTVSWYQQALGQGPQFIFQYYREEENGRGNFPPRFSGLQFPNYSSELNVNALELDDSALYLCASSRPDRSYKQYFGPGTRLTVT.

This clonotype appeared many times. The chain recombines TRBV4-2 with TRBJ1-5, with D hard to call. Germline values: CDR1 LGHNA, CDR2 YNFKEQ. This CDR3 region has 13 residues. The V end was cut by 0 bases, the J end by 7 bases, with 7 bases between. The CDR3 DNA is TGTGCCAGCAGCCAAGAGGCAGGACAGCCCCAGCATTTT. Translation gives CASSQEAGQPQHF.

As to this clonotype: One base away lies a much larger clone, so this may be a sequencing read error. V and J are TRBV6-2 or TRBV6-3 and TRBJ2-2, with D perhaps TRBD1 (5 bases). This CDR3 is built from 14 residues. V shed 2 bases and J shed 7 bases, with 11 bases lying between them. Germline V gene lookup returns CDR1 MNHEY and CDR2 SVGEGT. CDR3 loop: CASSYLTAIGELFF. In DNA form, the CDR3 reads TGTGCCAGCAGTTACCTGACAGCTATCGGGGAGCTGTTTTTT.

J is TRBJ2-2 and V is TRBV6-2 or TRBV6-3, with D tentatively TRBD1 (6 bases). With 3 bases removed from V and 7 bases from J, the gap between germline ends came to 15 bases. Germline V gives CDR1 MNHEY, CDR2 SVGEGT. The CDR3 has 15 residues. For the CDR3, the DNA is TGTGCCAGCAGTTATATTCGCAGGGGTTGCGGGGAGCTGTTTTTT. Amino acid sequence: CASSYIRRGCGELFF.

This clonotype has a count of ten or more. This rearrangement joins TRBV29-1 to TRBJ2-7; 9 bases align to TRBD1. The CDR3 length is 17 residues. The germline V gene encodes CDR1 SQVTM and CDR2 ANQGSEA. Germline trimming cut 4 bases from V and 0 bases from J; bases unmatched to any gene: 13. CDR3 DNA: TGCAGCGTTGGGTTTGGGACAGGGCATTCCTTCTCCTACGAGCAGTACTTC. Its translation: CSVGFGTGHSFSYEQYF.

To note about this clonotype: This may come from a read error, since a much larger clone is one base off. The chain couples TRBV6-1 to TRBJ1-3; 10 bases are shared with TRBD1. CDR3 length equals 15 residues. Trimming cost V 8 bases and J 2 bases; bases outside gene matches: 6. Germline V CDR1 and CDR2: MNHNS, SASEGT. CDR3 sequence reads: CASRWDRGPGNTIYF. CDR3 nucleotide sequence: TGTGCCAGCCGGTGGGACAGGGGCCCTGGAAACACCATATATTTT.

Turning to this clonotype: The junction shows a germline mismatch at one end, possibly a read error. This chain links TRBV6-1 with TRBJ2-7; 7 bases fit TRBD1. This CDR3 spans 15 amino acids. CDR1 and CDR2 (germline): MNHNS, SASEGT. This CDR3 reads CASSAVWDRRYEQYF. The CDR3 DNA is TGTGCCAGTAGTGCTGTATGGGACAGACGCTACGAGCAGTACTTC.

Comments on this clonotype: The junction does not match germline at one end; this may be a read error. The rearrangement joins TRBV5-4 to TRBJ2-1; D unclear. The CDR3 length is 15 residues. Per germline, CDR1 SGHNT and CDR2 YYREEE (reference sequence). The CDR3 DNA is TGTGCCAGCAGCTTGCTCTTAAGCTCCTACAATGTGCAGTTCTTC. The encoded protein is CASSLLLSSYNVQFF.

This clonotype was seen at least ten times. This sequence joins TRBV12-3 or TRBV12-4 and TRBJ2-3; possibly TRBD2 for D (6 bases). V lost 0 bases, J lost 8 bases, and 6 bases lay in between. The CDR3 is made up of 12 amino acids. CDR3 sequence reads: CASSLAGGTQYF. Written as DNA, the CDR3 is TGTGCCAGCAGTTTAGCGGGAGGTACGCAGTATTTT.